This T cell receptor (beta chain) originates from a study of Graves' ophthalmopathy and Graves' hyperthyroidism. Transcripts of RNA were the source for amplifying TCR beta CDR3 regions. Second-round multiplex PCR came after first-round RT-PCR with HTBI primers. In TCRdb, the multiplex PCR reads were re-called with MiXCR into one record per CDR3 protein. This repertoire shows about 700,000 distinct CDR3 sequences, about two fifths found once; its top ten account for more than 2.5%. This clonotype was observed a handful of times. V was cut by 0 bases and J by 1 base, with 9 bases left in between. The CDR3 has 15 residues. Germline V gene lookup returns CDR1 MNHEY and CDR2 SVGAGI.

The specimen was peripheral blood. The TCR sequence derives from an adult man with Graves' ophthalmopathy. This chain uses TRBV6-5 with TRBJ1-1; D may be TRBD1 (5 bases). The CDR3 DNA sequence: TGTGCCAGCAGTTACTCTGTTGGGGGGAACACTGAAGCTTTCTTT. It is translated as CASSYSVGGNTEAFF.